This entry lists 13 T cell receptor beta chains sequenced from one sample in a study of cytomegalovirus exposure and HLA in healthy donors. Primers: 60 Vbeta forward and 13 Jbeta reverse. Profiling relied on immunoSEQ multiplex PCR, and the TCRdb table lists in-frame clones only, not all of them. This sample has 150,000 to 200,000 clones; 70% to 90% occur once, and the top ten carry around 2%. The sample taken for sequencing was PBMCs. The receptors derive from a woman under 30 in good health and CMV-seropositive.

The chain carries TRBV6-1 and TRBJ1-4; 8 bases align to TRBD1. Unmatched junction bases numbered 5, after V lost 3 bases and J lost 8 bases. This CDR3 comprises 14 residues. Germline V gene lookup returns CDR1 MNHNS and CDR2 SASEGT. The CDR3: CASSDRGLTEKLFF. CDR3 nucleotide sequence: TGTGCCAGCAGTGACAGGGGGCTGACGGAAAAACTGTTTTTT.

The CDR3 sequence: CASSADRDRDIQETQYF. DNA for the CDR3: TGTGCCAGCAGTGCCGACCGGGACAGGGATATCCAAGAGACCCAGTACTTC. This chain uses TRBV6-4 with TRBJ2-5, with 9 bases fitting TRBD1. The CDR3 runs 17 residues. Germline V gene lookup returns CDR1 MRHNA and CDR2 SNTAGT. V lost 4 bases to trimming and J lost 1 base; unmatched junction nucleotides: 10.

The chain joins TRBV7-9 to TRBJ1-1; TRBD1 aligns across 8 bases. This CDR3 is 15 amino acids long. V dropped 7 bases and J dropped 6; count of bases not matched to a gene: 13. CDR1 is SEHNR and CDR2 is FQNEAQ in the germline V gene (reference sequence). CDR3 sequence (DNA): TGTGCCAGCATCCCACCCCGGACAGGGTCCCCTGAAGCTTTCTTT. This sequence encodes CASIPPRTGSPEAFF.

The chain joins TRBV15 to TRBJ2-6, with D possibly TRBD1 on 6 matching bases. This CDR3 region has 23 residues. Germline V gives CDR1 LNHNV, CDR2 YYDKDF (reference sequence). V was shortened by 0 bases and J by 0 bases, with 27 bases between the two germline ends. The CDR3 is CATSRDCRVIGGDGDSGANVLTF. Written as DNA, the CDR3 is TGTGCCACCAGCAGAGATTGTAGGGTTATAGGGGGAGACGGAGACTCTGGGGCCAACGTCCTGACTTTC.

In this sample, this clone turned up once. Other DNA sequences in the sample encode the same CDR3. This chain joins TRBV2 and TRBJ2-3, with 11 bases matching TRBD2. The CDR3 runs 17 residues. J gave up 1 base and V 7 bases, and 10 bases lay outside the gene matches. CDR1 is SNHLY and CDR2 is FYNNEI in the germline V gene. This CDR3 reads CASISDLLAGGTDTQYF. The CDR3 coding sequence is TGTGCCAGCATCAGTGACCTACTAGCGGGGGGCACAGATACGCAGTATTTT.

V and J are TRBV19 and TRBJ2-5; 9 bases match TRBD1. The CDR3 is 17 residues long. The V gene's germline CDR1 is LNHDA and CDR2 SQIVND (reference sequence). J was trimmed by 1 base and V by 5 bases; bases with no gene match: 11. In nucleotides, the CDR3 is TGTGCCAGTAGTTTCATTCCGGGACAGGGCACCCAAGAGACCCAGTACTTC. Translated, it gives CASSFIPGQGTQETQYF.

The chain joins TRBV2 to TRBJ2-7; weak D call: TRBD2 (5 bases). CDR3 length: 14 amino acids. The germline V and J ends were trimmed by 11 bases and 0 bases, with 17 bases remaining between them. The germline V gene encodes CDR1 SNHLY and CDR2 FYNNEI. The CDR3 here is CAGLSGDSSYEQYF. The CDR3 DNA is TGTGCCGGACTTTCGGGCGATAGCTCCTACGAGCAGTACTTC.

This chain links TRBV19 with TRBJ2-7; TRBD1 is a possible D gene (6 bases). CDR3 length: 16 amino acids. V lost 4 bases and J 0 bases, leaving 16 bases between the germline ends. CDR1 and CDR2 from the germline V gene are LNHDA and SQIVND (reference sequence). This chain's CDR3 is CASSSPSLGASYEQYF. Written as DNA, the CDR3 is TGTGCCAGTAGTAGCCCTTCTCTGGGGGCCTCCTACGAGCAGTACTTC.

This clone turned up a few times. The J gene is TRBJ2-2, the V gene TRBV7-2; 7 bases agree with TRBD2. This CDR3 is built from 17 residues. In germline, CDR1 is SGHTA, CDR2 FQGNSA. Unmatched junction bases numbered 4, after V lost 0 bases and J lost 0 bases. CDR3 DNA sequence: TGTGCCAGCAGCTTAGCGCCCGGGGGGACGAACACCGGGGAGCTGTTTTTT. Protein product: CASSLAPGGTNTGELFF.

Notes on this clone: The sample has other DNA sequences that encode this CDR3 too. This rearrangement joins TRBV9 to TRBJ2-7; D possibly corresponds to TRBD2 (6 bases). The V gene's germline CDR1 is SGDLS and CDR2 YYNGEE. The CDR3 sequence is 15 residues long. V was trimmed by 0 bases and J by 2 bases, leaving 12 bases between them. CDR3 region: CASSVGASETYEQYF. The CDR3 nucleotides read TGTGCCAGCAGCGTAGGGGCTAGCGAGACCTACGAGCAGTACTTC. Complete variable domain (other parts from reference TRBV9 and TRBJ2-7): DSGVTQTPKHLITATGQRVTLRCSPRSGDLSVYWYQQSLDQGLQFLIQYYNGEERAKGNILERFSAQQFPDLHSELNLSSLELGDSALYFCASSVGASETYEQYFGPGTRLTVT.

V and J are TRBV2 and TRBJ2-1; 9 bases line up with TRBD1. The CDR3 extends over 14 amino acids. V shed 9 bases, J shed 4 bases, and the junction held 7 bases outside the gene matches. CDR1 and CDR2 (germline): SNHLY, FYNNEI. The CDR3 protein is CARARDREYNEQFF. The DNA of the CDR3 is TGTGCCAGAGCTAGGGACAGGGAATACAATGAGCAGTTCTTC.

The chain carries TRBV2 and TRBJ2-5; 9 nucleotides align to TRBD1. The V and J ends lost 6 bases and 5 bases, in that order; junction bases with no gene match: 13. The CDR3 extends over 16 amino acids. The germline V gene has CDR1 SNHLY and CDR2 FYNNEI. The CDR3 loop reads CASRHYGTGREETQYF. In DNA form, the CDR3 reads TGTGCCAGCAGACACTACGGGACAGGGAGGGAGGAGACCCAGTACTTC.

This chain uses TRBV7-9 with TRBJ2-1; the D gene is possibly TRBD2 (5 bases). CDR1 is SEHNR and CDR2 is FQNEAQ in the germline V gene (reference sequence). CDR3 length equals 15 residues. V lost 3 bases and J 8 bases, leaving 17 bases between the germline ends. The CDR3 DNA reads TGTGCCAGCAGCTTCGGGCAAGCCGGAGGTCATGAGCAGTTCTTC. Its protein is CASSFGQAGGHEQFF.